The 23 T cell receptor beta chains below were found in one sample sequenced in a study of T-cell reconstitution after alpha-beta-depleted transplantation in children. Preparation of the TCRbeta library used unique molecular identifiers. TCRdb itself ran the PCR reads through MiXCR, one entry per CDR3 protein. The repertoire consists of approximately 400,000 distinct CDR3 sequences, with roughly 17% occurring once and the leading ten covering over 25%. The sequenced sample was PBMCs, mostly from graft donor cells, obtained 360 days after TCRalphabeta/CD19-depleted stem cell transplant. The source of these receptors is a boy younger than two who had a stem cell transplant for Wiskott-Aldrich syndrome, so the T cells may come from the graft donor.

This chain links TRBV24-1 with TRBJ2-7, with 8 bases fitting TRBD2. The CDR3 runs to 15 residues. Looked up from germline, CDR1 is KGHDR and CDR2 is SFDVKD. J was trimmed by 1 base and V by 2 bases; bases with no gene match: 3. CDR3 DNA: TGTGCCACCAGTGATTCGTCGGGAGGGTCCTACGAGCAGTACTTC. As protein: CATSDSSGGSYEQYF.

V and J are TRBV12-3 or TRBV12-4 and TRBJ1-6, with D perhaps TRBD1 (5 bases). The germline V and J ends were trimmed by 6 bases and 14 bases, with 29 bases remaining between them. The CDR3 consists of 17 residues. CDR3 protein: CASRVWSRDSSPSALHF. Written as DNA, the CDR3 is TGTGCCAGCAGAGTCTGGAGTCGGGACTCCAGCCCCTCGGCCCTCCACTTT.

This clonotype was counted ten times or more. The genes are TRBV12-3 or TRBV12-4 and TRBJ2-5, with D unresolved. The CDR3 is 12 residues long. Trimming took 3 bases from V and 2 from J, leaving 4 bases between them. CDR3: CASSFWQETQYF. In DNA form, the CDR3 reads TGTGCCAGCAGTTTTTGGCAAGAGACCCAGTACTTC.

The chain has TRBV11-2 and TRBJ2-5; weak D call: TRBD1 (6 bases). This CDR3 has 15 amino acids. V shed 2 bases and J shed 3 bases, with 13 bases lying between them. Germline loops: CDR1 SGHAT, CDR2 FQNNGV. The CDR3 protein is CASSLRGTVKETQYF. The DNA of the CDR3 is TGTGCCAGCAGCTTAAGGGGGACGGTTAAAGAGACCCAGTACTTC.

This clonotype was seen only a few times. J is TRBJ2-1 and V is TRBV12-3 or TRBV12-4; the D gene could be TRBD1 or TRBD2 (5 bases each). This CDR3 spans 13 amino acids. V dropped 2 bases and J dropped 7 bases, with 9 bases sitting between them. The CDR3 sequence: CASSLTGQNEQFF. As DNA, the CDR3 is TGTGCCAGCAGTTTAACGGGGCAAAATGAGCAGTTCTTC.

This clonotype was seen more than once but under ten times. The gene calls are TRBV6-1 and TRBJ2-7, with TRBD1 matching 7 bases. Germline-derived CDR1 and CDR2 are MNHNS and SASEGT. The CDR3 runs 15 residues. Trimming took 6 bases from V and 1 from J; bases not matched to a gene: 9. The CDR3 DNA sequence: TGTGCCAGCAGCTGGGTGGGACAGTTGTCCTACGAGCAGTACTTC. Its protein product is CASSWVGQLSYEQYF.

The chain combines TRBV7-9 with TRBJ2-3; D might be TRBD2 (5 bases). CDR1 is SEHNR and CDR2 is FQNEAQ in the germline V gene (reference sequence). The V end lost 3 bases, the J end lost 3 bases, and 16 bases lay between the germline ends. This CDR3 has 16 residues. The chain's CDR3 is CASSLSGLTGTDTQYF. The DNA of the CDR3 is TGTGCCAGCAGCTTGTCTGGACTCACTGGGACAGATACGCAGTATTTT.

Ten or more counts support this clonotype. The rearrangement joins TRBV6-5 to TRBJ2-1; tentatively, D is TRBD1 or TRBD2 (5 bases each). Germline CDR1 reads MNHEY; CDR2 reads SVGAGI. CDR3 size: 15 residues. The ends were cut back, 4 bases at V and 7 bases at J, with 17 bases in the middle. The CDR3 DNA is TGTGCCAGCAGTTCAACCGGGACCTTTTTGAATGAGCAGTTCTTC. Translation gives CASSSTGTFLNEQFF.

The chain recombines TRBV19 with TRBJ2-1; TRBD2 matches 7 bases. Germline lookup yields CDR1 LNHDA and CDR2 SQIVND (reference sequence). The V gene end was trimmed by 3 bases and the J gene end by 10 bases; junction bases not matched to a gene: 9. CDR3 length: 14 residues. CDR3 DNA sequence: TGTGCCAGTAGTATCCGACTAGCAGGCAACGAGCAGTTCTTC. Translated: CASSIRLAGNEQFF.

The chain has TRBV6-5 and TRBJ2-7, with a tentative D call TRBD1 (6 bases). The germline V gene encodes CDR1 MNHEY and CDR2 SVGAGI. CDR3 length: 12 residues. Trimming cost V 0 bases and J 7 bases, with 7 bases left between them. The CDR3 protein is CASSYSRGEQYF. The CDR3 DNA follows: TGTGCCAGCAGTTACTCCAGGGGTGAGCAGTACTTC.

This clonotype was seen only a few times. The CDR3 spells CASSLRLAGLVVDEQFF. DNA of the CDR3: TGTGCCAGCAGCCTCCGACTAGCGGGGCTAGTAGTGGATGAGCAGTTCTTC. This chain joins TRBV3-1 and TRBJ2-1; 11 bases agree with TRBD2. The J segment lost 8 bases and the V segment lost 4 bases, leaving 13 bases of the junction unmatched. The germline V gene encodes CDR1 LGHDT and CDR2 YNNKEL (reference sequence). The CDR3 loop spans 17 amino acids.

The chain's CDR3 is CATSRGRDRQFF. CDR3 DNA: TGTGCCACCAGCAGAGGGCGGGACAGGCAGTTCTTC. The rearrangement uses TRBV15 and TRBJ2-1, with D possibly matching TRBD1 (7 bases). CDR3 length equals 12 residues. V was clipped by 1 base and J by 12 bases, with 10 bases between them. Per the germline V gene, CDR1 is LNHNV and CDR2 is YYDKDF (reference sequence).

This clonotype was seen more than once but under ten times. The chain recombines TRBV5-1 with TRBJ2-6, with D possibly called TRBD1 or TRBD2 (5 bases each). Between the trimmed V and J ends, which lost 0 bases and 2 bases, there was a span of 6 bases. Germline V lookup: CDR1 SGHRS, CDR2 YFSETQ. CDR3 length equals 15 residues. In nucleotides, the CDR3 is TGCGCCAGCAGCTTGGGAGGGGCTGGGGCCAACGTCCTGACTTTC. This sequence encodes CASSLGGAGANVLTF.

This clonotype was seen a few times. The J gene is TRBJ2-5, the V gene TRBV6-2 or TRBV6-3; the D gene is possibly TRBD1 (7 bases). V shed 4 bases and J shed 14 bases, with 20 bases lying between them. The germline gives CDR1 MNHEY, CDR2 SVGEGT. This CDR3 has 13 residues. CDR3 region: CASSSAGTAREYF. CDR3 DNA sequence: TGTGCCAGCAGTTCGGCGGGGACAGCGCGCGAATACTTC.

The V call is TRBV12-3 or TRBV12-4, the J call TRBJ2-1; D is possibly TRBD1 (5 bases). The CDR3 contains 11 residues. V gave up 2 bases and J gave up 14 bases, with 10 bases separating them. In nucleotides, the CDR3 is TGTGCCAGCAGTTTATGGGAAGGGGAGTTCTTC. Translating gives CASSLWEGEFF.

The gene calls are TRBV6-5 and TRBJ1-1; possible D gene TRBD1, 6 bases. This CDR3 is built from 18 residues. V was trimmed by 3 bases and J by 6 bases, leaving 26 bases between them. Per germline, CDR1 MNHEY and CDR2 SVGAGI. The DNA for the CDR3 is TGTGCCAGCAGTTATCGGCGGCCCGGGACAAACTTCGGGTCTGAAGCTTTCTTT. It specifies CASSYRRPGTNFGSEAFF.

The V and J genes are TRBV12-3 or TRBV12-4 and TRBJ2-7; perhaps TRBD2 as D (5 bases). The CDR3 covers 15 residues. V lost 1 base, J lost 1 base, and 11 bases lay in between. The CDR3 sequence: CASSLVPWRSYEQYF. The CDR3 region has the DNA TGTGCCAGCAGTTTAGTTCCATGGAGGTCCTACGAGCAGTACTTC.

The J gene is TRBJ2-5, the V gene TRBV12-3 or TRBV12-4, with 8 bases fitting TRBD2. The ends lost 1 base at V and 2 bases at J; junction bases unmatched: 9. The CDR3 is made up of 17 amino acids. In nucleotides, the CDR3 is TGTGCCAGCAGTTTAGGTCTGCGGGGGGTGAAACAAGAGACCCAGTACTTC. This codes for CASSLGLRGVKQETQYF.

This clonotype was counted only a few times. V usage is TRBV4-2 and J usage is TRBJ2-5; TRBD1 matches at 10 bases. V lost 1 base to trimming and J lost 5 bases; unmatched junction nucleotides: 19. Germline values: CDR1 LGHNA, CDR2 YNFKEQ. The CDR3 has 20 amino acids. The CDR3 region has the DNA TGTGCCAGCAGCCAAGGAGGAGGCCGGGACAGGGGTCCAGGCATTGAGACCCAGTACTTC. This sequence encodes CASSQGGGRDRGPGIETQYF.

This clonotype was counted a few times. J is TRBJ1-1 and V is TRBV12-3 or TRBV12-4, with D hard to call. This CDR3 has 14 amino acids. The V end was cut by 3 bases, the J end by 3 bases, with 11 bases between. CDR3 nucleotide sequence: TGTGCCAGCAGTTTTAGCGTTCGGGACACTGAAGCTTTCTTT. Protein product: CASSFSVRDTEAFF.

This chain connects TRBV29-1 to TRBJ2-5; no definite D call. Germline lookup yields CDR1 SQVTM and CDR2 ANQGSEA. This CDR3 has 11 amino acids. V lost 1 base and J 5 bases, leaving 5 bases between the germline ends. CDR3 region: CSVEALETQYF. The CDR3 DNA reads TGCAGCGTTGAAGCTTTGGAGACCCAGTACTTC.

This chain links TRBV7-8 with TRBJ2-3; 8 bases are shared with TRBD2. The V gene's germline CDR1 is SGHVS and CDR2 FQNEAQ. This CDR3 is built from 18 residues. After removal of 7 bases from V and 0 bases from J, the junction contained 15 bases not matched to a gene. The CDR3 DNA is TGTGCCAGCACCCCTACTCGGAGTAGCGGGATTAGCACAGATACGCAGTATTTT. It encodes CASTPTRSSGISTDTQYF.

V usage is TRBV5-1 and J usage is TRBJ2-7; maybe TRBD2 (6 bases). Germline CDR1 reads SGHRS; CDR2 reads YFSETQ. The CDR3 runs to 14 residues. With 4 bases removed from V and 1 base from J, the gap between germline ends came to 12 bases. The CDR3 region is CASSPLGLSYEQYF. CDR3 sequence (DNA): TGCGCCAGCAGCCCCCTGGGACTTTCCTACGAGCAGTACTTC. Variable domain in full (rest from reference TRBV5-1 and TRBJ2-7): KAGVTQTPRYLIKTRGQQVTLSCSPISGHRSVSWYQQTPGQGLQFLFEYFSETQRNKGNFPGRFSGRQFSNSRSEMNVSTLELGDSALYLCASSPLGLSYEQYFGPGTRLTVT.